These T cell receptor beta chains were read from a single sample in a study of CD8+ T cells in alopecia areata. This table comes from immunoSEQ multiplex PCR, and its TCRdb copy is limited to in-frame clones, with some not included. The sample shows 25,000 to 40,000 clones, about three quarters of them seen only once. What was sequenced was NKG2D-low CD8+ T cells sorted from blood. These receptors were collected from a human donor with alopecia areata. The CDR3 runs from the conserved cysteine through the conserved F or W. D genes are given only for firm matches. Size is stated for part of the rows, as once, few or many counts, or as a class when the clone is expanded.

d_call,v_call,j_call,clone_size,cdr3_nt,cdr3_aa
.,TRBV11-2,TRBJ2-7,.,TGTGCCAGCAGCGATCATATGACGGGTCGCACCTACGAGCAGTACTTC,CASSDHMTGRTYEQYF
TRBD1,TRBV13,TRBJ2-7,.,TGTGCCAGCAGCCCCCAGGACAGGGCCTACGAGCAGTACTTC,CASSPQDRAYEQYF
.,TRBV7-6,TRBJ2-5,few,TGTGCCAGCAGCCTCACCTGGGGGGAAGTAGAGACCCAGTACTTC,CASSLTWGEVETQYF
.,TRBV6-5,TRBJ2-5,.,TGTGCCAGCAGTTACGAGAGCCTAGGGGGGACCCAGTACTTC,CASSYESLGGTQYF
TRBD2,TRBV4-1,TRBJ2-5,.,TGCGCCAGCAGCCAGTATGGTAGCGGGAGGGGGAAGGAGACCCAGTACTTC,CASSQYGSGRGKETQYF
.,TRBV30,TRBJ1-2,once,TGTGCCTGGATTGCCGCAGGGCTTTATGGCTACACCTTC,CAWIAAGLYGYTF
.,TRBV29-1,TRBJ2-7,.,TGCAGCGTCGAAACAGGCGGGGAATCCTACGAGCAGTACTTC,CSVETGGESYEQYF
.,TRBV27,TRBJ1-5,.,TGTGCCAGCAGTCCCTCCATAAATCAGCCCCAGCATTTT,CASSPSINQPQHF
.,TRBV29-1,TRBJ1-1,.,TGCAGCGCTGACAGTCCTCTTGAAGCTTTCTTT,CSADSPLEAFF
.,TRBV29-1,TRBJ2-7,.,TGCAGCGTTGTTATACCGGGAGACGAGCAGTACTTC,CSVVIPGDEQYF
.,TRBV29-1,TRBJ2-1,.,TGCAGCGGCGACCGACTGGACCCCCCCTACAATGAGCAGTTCTTC,CSGDRLDPPYNEQFF
.,TRBV29-1,TRBJ1-2,once,TGCAGCGTTGAAGAGGGGAGGGTTCAAGGACAACATAACTATGGCTACACCTTC,CSVEEGRVQGQHNYGYTF
TRBD2,TRBV6-5,TRBJ2-7,.,TGTGCCAGCAGTTTAGGTAGCGGGGGATACTCCTACGAGCAGTACTTC,CASSLGSGGYSYEQYF
TRBD1,TRBV13,TRBJ2-1,once,TGTGCCAGCAGCTTGGGGACAGAATTATACAATGAGCAGTTCTTC,CASSLGTELYNEQFF
.,TRBV29-1,TRBJ1-4,few,TGCAGCGTGGAAGACAGATATGAAAAACTGTTTTTT,CSVEDRYEKLFF
TRBD2,TRBV7-9,TRBJ2-3,.,TGTGCCAGCAGCTTACAAAGGACTAGCGGGGAGAGGGATACGCAGTATTTT,CASSLQRTSGERDTQYF
TRBD1,TRBV25-1,TRBJ2-1,.,TGTGCCAGCAGTGTAAAACCGGGACAGGGGATTCCGAGGAATGAGCAGTTCTTC,CASSVKPGQGIPRNEQFF
.,TRBV5-6,TRBJ2-2,.,TGTGCCAGCAGCTTGGCCGGCGGGGAGCTGTTTTTT,CASSLAGGELFF
.,TRBV7-6,TRBJ2-7,.,TGTGCCAGCATGGACGGACTCTCCTACGAGCAGTACTTC,CASMDGLSYEQYF
TRBD2,TRBV7-8,TRBJ2-1,.,TGTGCCAGCAGCTTAATGAGGACGGGGGGAGACAATGAGCAGTTCTTC,CASSLMRTGGDNEQFF
.,TRBV30,TRBJ2-3,.,TGTGCCTGGAGTGTACTAACCCCAGATACGCAGTATTTT,CAWSVLTPDTQYF
TRBD2,TRBV25-1,TRBJ2-4,.,TGTGCCAGCAGTGAAGGGTCGCGGGAGCAGTACTTC,CASSEGSREQYF
.,TRBV28,TRBJ2-6,.,TGTGCCAGCAGTTTAATTGTGGGATCAGGGGCCAACGTCCTGACTTTC,CASSLIVGSGANVLTF
.,TRBV9,TRBJ2-7,.,TGTGCCAGCAGCGCACCCGAGTCCTACGAGCAGTACTTC,CASSAPESYEQYF
.,TRBV2,TRBJ2-7,.,TGTGCCAGCAGCAACGGTGTCAACGAGCAGTACTTC,CASSNGVNEQYF
.,TRBV6-5,TRBJ2-7,.,TGTGCCAGCAGTTACGAACGGGGCTACGAGCAGTACTTC,CASSYERGYEQYF
.,TRBV11-2,TRBJ2-2,.,TGTGCCAGCAGCTTAGTTGCCGGGGAGCTGTTTTTT,CASSLVAGELFF
TRBD2,TRBV28,TRBJ2-2,.,TGTGCCAGCAGTTTGGGCCGTTGGGCGGGAGTGTATACCGGGGAGCTGTTTTTT,CASSLGRWAGVYTGELFF